These 16 T cell receptor beta chains were sequenced from one sample in a study of T cells in Graves' hyperthyroidism and ophthalmopathy. The source material, RNA transcripts, was used to amplify TCR beta CDR3 regions. Using the HTBI primer set, a first-round RT-PCR was run on the TCR CDR3. TCRdb re-called the multiplex PCR reads through MiXCR, storing one row per CDR3 protein. The sample holds 370,000 or so distinct CDR3 sequences, approximately 12% seen once. Sequenced sample: blood. These receptors were taken from a man between 25 and 39 years old with Graves' hyperthyroidism that later progressed to Graves' ophthalmopathy.

This clonotype was seen ten or more times. The gene calls are TRBV7-3 and TRBJ2-3; 7 nucleotides align to TRBD2. V was clipped by 5 bases and J by 4 bases; unmatched bases: 9. CDR3 length: 15 residues. CDR1 and CDR2 from the germline V gene are SGHTA and FQGTGA. The CDR3 spells CASSQAASGADTQYF. CDR3 nucleotide sequence: TGTGCCAGCAGCCAGGCGGCTAGCGGCGCAGATACGCAGTATTTT.

This clonotype has only a few counts. The rearrangement uses TRBV10-3 and TRBJ1-1; D not resolved. The V end lost 10 bases, the J end lost 1 base, and 13 bases lay between the germline ends. Germline CDR1 ENHRY, CDR2 SYGVKD. The CDR3 extends over 13 amino acids. Written as DNA, the CDR3 is TGTGCCACCTCCGAGCGGGAGAACACTGAAGCTTTCTTT. Protein: CATSERENTEAFF.

The chain is built from TRBV27 and TRBJ1-5, with unresolved D. Trimming stripped 3 bases from V and 3 bases from J, with 3 bases between. Per germline, CDR1 MNHEY and CDR2 SMNVEV (reference sequence). The CDR3 is 12 amino acids. The CDR3 reads CASSFINQPQHF. Here the CDR3 DNA reads TGTGCCAGCAGTTTCATCAATCAGCCCCAGCATTTT.

This clonotype showed up many times. The chain has TRBV28 and TRBJ1-5; D gene uncertain. This CDR3 contains 11 residues. Germline values: CDR1 MDHEN, CDR2 SYDVKM. V was cut by 6 bases and J by 5 bases, with 5 bases left in between. This CDR3 is CASSGYQPQHF. The CDR3 DNA reads TGTGCCAGCAGCGGGTATCAGCCCCAGCATTTT.

The V and J genes are TRBV9 and TRBJ1-3; D is undetermined. The V and J ends lost 3 bases and 4 bases respectively, with 14 bases between them. Germline loops: CDR1 SGDLS, CDR2 YYNGEE. This CDR3 is 15 amino acids long. The CDR3 DNA sequence: TGTGCCAGCAGCGCCCGTGACGGGGTGGGAAACACCATATATTTT. Its translation is CASSARDGVGNTIYF.

This clonotype was seen many times. The rearrangement joins TRBV7-2 to TRBJ2-1; 8 nucleotides match TRBD2. This CDR3 contains 17 residues. Germline V gene sequence: CDR1 SGHTA, CDR2 FQGNSA. V dropped 1 base and J dropped 4; count of bases not matched to a gene: 9. CDR3 DNA sequence: TGTGCCAGCAGCTTAGGGATCGGCGGGGGGCCTTACAATGAGCAGTTCTTC. Translation gives CASSLGIGGGPYNEQFF.

This clonotype occurred many times. This chain uses TRBV13 with TRBJ2-1; D possibly corresponds to TRBD1 (6 bases). V gave up 7 bases and J gave up 5 bases, with 15 bases separating them. The CDR3 length is 14 residues. Germline V gene data show CDR1 as PRHDT and CDR2 as FYEKMQ (reference sequence). CDR3 sequence (DNA): TGTGCCAGCATCCCTCAGGGGCTCCACAATGAGCAGTTCTTC. Amino acid sequence: CASIPQGLHNEQFF.

This clonotype was detected ten times or more. The V call is TRBV7-8, the J call TRBJ2-3; no clear D. From germline, CDR1 is SGHVS and CDR2 FQNEAQ. V dropped 6 bases and J dropped 2 bases, with 12 bases sitting between them. The CDR3 consists of 14 residues. DNA for the CDR3: TGTGCCAGCAGTAGAGCAGAAATCACAGATACGCAGTATTTT. This codes for CASSRAEITDTQYF.

This clonotype appeared many times. The V gene is TRBV12-3 or TRBV12-4, the J gene TRBJ2-1; no clear D gene. This CDR3 is 12 amino acids long. Trimming pared 6 bases from V and 6 bases from J, leaving 9 bases between. Here the CDR3 DNA reads TGTGCCAGCAGCTCGACCATCAATGAGCAGTTCTTC. This sequence encodes CASSSTINEQFF.

This clonotype appeared many times. The rearrangement links TRBV30 to TRBJ1-1, with D possibly being TRBD1 (5 bases). Germline CDR1 is GTSNPN and CDR2 is SVGIG (reference sequence). This CDR3 is 13 amino acids long. Trimming removed 3 bases from V and 0 bases from J, with 8 bases in between. CDR3 protein: CAWRGTLNTEAFF. Written as DNA, the CDR3 is TGTGCCTGGAGGGGGACGTTGAACACTGAAGCTTTCTTT.

As concerns this clonotype: It is likely a read error: a sequence one base away is far more abundant. V is TRBV6-2 or TRBV6-3 and J is TRBJ1-5; the D gene is possibly TRBD1 (5 bases). Looked up from germline, CDR1 is MNHEY and CDR2 is SVGEGT. The CDR3 has 14 residues. CDR3 sequence reads: CANSYSGGGQPQHF. CDR3 bases: TGTGCCAACAGTTACTCTGGCGGGGGTCAGCCCCAGCATTTT.

In this sample, this clonotype turned up many times. CDR3 bases: TGTGCCAGCAGTTCCAGATTAGCGGGGGGACGCTACGAGCAGTACTTC. Protein product: CASSSRLAGGRYEQYF. The chain uses TRBV6-1 and TRBJ2-7; 10 bases align to TRBD2. V dropped 5 bases and J dropped 3; count of bases not matched to a gene: 10. The germline CDR1 and CDR2 sequences are MNHNS and SASEGT. The CDR3 has 16 amino acids.

The chain is built from TRBV5-1 and TRBJ2-2; D uncertain. CDR1 is SGHRS, CDR2 YFSETQ, per germline. V was trimmed by 0 bases and J by 2 bases, leaving 11 bases between them. The length of the CDR3 is 16 residues. CDR3 residues: CASSLEQIDNTGELFF. Written as DNA, the CDR3 is TGCGCCAGCAGCTTGGAACAGATCGATAACACCGGGGAGCTGTTTTTT.

This clonotype was recorded many times. This chain uses TRBV30 with TRBJ1-1; possibly TRBD1 for D (5 bases). Trimming took off 3 bases at V and 3 bases at J, with 11 bases between the two ends. The CDR3 is 13 residues long. The germline gives CDR1 GTSNPN, CDR2 SVGIG (reference sequence). Written as DNA, the CDR3 is TGTGCCTGGAGGGGGGTAGGGGACACTGAAGCTTTCTTT. It encodes CAWRGVGDTEAFF.

This chain uses TRBV7-8 with TRBJ1-2; 7 bases match TRBD1. Losses at the gene ends were 10 bases for V and 5 bases for J; bases not matched to a gene: 19. The length of the CDR3 is 16 residues. Per germline, CDR1 SGHVS and CDR2 FQNEAQ. CDR3 region: CANAEIKGQGVYGYTF. Written as DNA, the CDR3 is TGTGCCAACGCGGAGATTAAGGGGCAGGGGGTATATGGCTACACCTTC. Drawing the rest from reference TRBV7-8 and TRBJ1-2, the complete variable domain is GAGVSQSPRYKVAKRGQDVALRCDPISGHVSLFWYQQALGQGPEFLTYFQNEAQLDKSGLPSDRFFAERPEGSVSTLKIQRTQQEDSAVYLCANAEIKGQGVYGYTFGSGTRLTVV.

The table lists this clonotype with a few counts. This chain uses TRBV7-9 with TRBJ1-2; D call uncertain. The CDR3 loop spans 14 amino acids. Germline-derived CDR1 and CDR2 are SEHNR and FQNEAQ (reference sequence). V dropped 5 bases and J dropped 4 bases, with 14 bases sitting between them. CDR3 DNA sequence: TGTGCCAGCAGCCCTCCGGCCACGGCCTATGGCTACACCTTC. Amino acid sequence: CASSPPATAYGYTF.